This T cell receptor (beta chain) came from a study of shared clonotypes between healthy human individuals. The V gene end was trimmed by 3 bases and the J gene end by 2 bases; junction bases not matched to a gene: 7. The CDR3 is 16 amino acids. Germline CDR1 is MGHRA and CDR2 is YSYEKL. This table comes from immunoSEQ multiplex PCR, and its TCRdb copy is limited to in-frame clones, with some not included. The table has over a million clones, 78% seen once; the top ten hold roughly 0.65%. This clone was detected only once. The sample has other DNA sequences that encode this CDR3 too. The sample comprised memory CD4+ T cells from PBMCs. Subset specified: CD45RA-negative fraction. This chain connects TRBV4-1 to TRBJ2-7; 10 nucleotides agree with TRBD2. This TCR came from a man younger than 35 in good health. Some clones in this sample may be carry-over from other donors' samples. Here the CDR3 DNA reads TGCGCCAGCAGCCAGGTCTTAGCGGGAGGCCCCTACGAGCAGTACTTC. It is translated as CASSQVLAGGPYEQYF.